A selection of T cell receptor beta chains follows, all from one sample in a study of radiation and T cells in renal cell carcinoma. Clones were read by immunoSEQ multiplex PCR, and TCRdb kept only the in-frame ones, dropping some. This sample carries around 130,000 clones, more than 80% of them seen once, and the ten largest clones take 1.9%. Sample: blood, taken from a patient whose treatment included radiotherapy and nephrectomy. These receptors were taken from a woman aged 55 to 70 with renal cell carcinoma. Each CDR3 is given with its conserved first and last residue. Each record gives: clone size, D gene, V gene, J gene, CDR3 protein. D genes are given only for firm matches. Clone size is given for some rows only: seen once, a few or many times, or a class if the clone is expanded.

clone size: -; D gene: TRBD1; V gene: TRBV30; J gene: TRBJ2-7; CDR3 protein: CAWTNIGQGASYEQYF
clone size: -; D gene: TRBD2; V gene: TRBV4-1; J gene: TRBJ2-3; CDR3 protein: CASSQATSGGAWADTQYF
clone size: -; D gene: -; V gene: TRBV18; J gene: TRBJ1-2; CDR3 protein: CASSPSGEGGYTF
clone size: -; D gene: TRBD1; V gene: TRBV28; J gene: TRBJ2-7; CDR3 protein: CASRTGWDYEQYF
clone size: -; D gene: -; V gene: TRBV30; J gene: TRBJ2-7; CDR3 protein: CAWSAYRTLSTYEQYF
clone size: -; D gene: -; V gene: TRBV30; J gene: TRBJ1-3; CDR3 protein: CAWSVGVTGNTIYF
clone size: -; D gene: -; V gene: TRBV9; J gene: TRBJ1-5; CDR3 protein: CASSVGGAANQPQHF
clone size: -; D gene: -; V gene: TRBV6-1; J gene: TRBJ1-5; CDR3 protein: CASSSGGVGQPQHF
clone size: once; D gene: -; V gene: TRBV7-9; J gene: TRBJ2-3; CDR3 protein: CASSPPFRAGTDTQYF
clone size: -; D gene: -; V gene: TRBV10-3; J gene: TRBJ1-1; CDR3 protein: CAISESTNTEAFF
clone size: -; D gene: -; V gene: TRBV27; J gene: TRBJ1-2; CDR3 protein: CASSNGIRGSYGYTF